Shown below are 17 T cell receptor beta chains from a single sample sequenced in a study of response to subunit inactivated influenza vaccine. MiXCR, run by TCRdb on the RT-PCR reads, gives a single entry per CDR3 protein. The table includes about 500,000 distinct CDR3 sequences, 15% to 20% detected once. This sample comprised CD4+ T cells sorted from PBMCs, obtained less than 25 months after vaccination. The receptors stem from a man aged 45 to 70 who received an inactivated influenza vaccine.

This clonotype showed up just once. This chain links TRBV2 with TRBJ2-4; 8 bases fit TRBD1. The J segment lost 2 bases and the V segment lost 4 bases, leaving 4 bases of the junction unmatched. Germline V CDR1 and CDR2: SNHLY, FYNNEI. The length of the CDR3 is 15 residues. The CDR3 nucleotides are TGTGCCAGCAGTGCTGGACAGGGTTCCAAAAACATTCAGTACTTC. Its protein product is CASSAGQGSKNIQYF.

This clonotype was detected many times. This chain joins TRBV20-1 and TRBJ2-7, with D perhaps matching TRBD1 or TRBD2 (5 bases each). Trimming removed 6 bases from V and 6 bases from J, with 18 bases in between. The CDR3 totals 13 residues. CDR1 and CDR2 (germline): DFQATT, SNEGSKA (reference sequence). The CDR3 sequence: CSAQMGVDAEQYF. The CDR3 DNA reads as TGCAGTGCCCAAATGGGGGTGGACGCCGAGCAGTACTTC.

The chain links TRBV7-2 to TRBJ2-2; TRBD2 matches 13 bases. The J segment lost 6 bases and the V segment lost 5 bases, leaving 3 bases of the junction unmatched. CDR1 SGHTA and CDR2 FQGNSA come from the germline V gene. CDR3 length: 15 amino acids. The CDR3 sequence is CASSRGLAGAGELFF. In DNA, the CDR3 is TGTGCCAGCAGCCGAGGACTAGCGGGAGCCGGGGAGCTGTTTTTT.

The chain links TRBV30 to TRBJ1-6; D call uncertain. This CDR3 contains 13 residues. V gave up 7 bases and J gave up 13 bases, with 20 bases separating them. The germline gives CDR1 GTSNPN, CDR2 SVGIG (reference sequence). As DNA, the CDR3 is TGTGCCTCCTCATCTTCACCGGGATTTCCCCTCCACTTT. This sequence encodes CASSSSPGFPLHF.

The chain recombines TRBV20-1 with TRBJ2-5, with 8 bases that match TRBD1. In germline, CDR1 is DFQATT, CDR2 SNEGSKA (reference sequence). The CDR3 extends over 14 amino acids. V lost 8 bases to trimming and J lost 5 bases; unmatched junction nucleotides: 13. The CDR3 DNA follows: TGCAGTCCCAGGGGGCGGAACTTCCAGGAGACCCAGTACTTC. Encoded protein: CSPRGRNFQETQYF.

The CDR3 DNA reads TGTGCCATCAGTGTGTGGCGGGGGGACAACACCGGGGAGCTGTTTTTT. It encodes CAISVWRGDNTGELFF. The chain employs TRBV10-3 and TRBJ2-2, with 8 bases that match TRBD2. The CDR3 has 16 residues. The germline V gene encodes CDR1 ENHRY and CDR2 SYGVKD. V lost 4 bases, J lost 2 bases, and 6 bases stayed unmatched.

The J gene is TRBJ2-1, the V gene TRBV20-1; 10 bases are shared with TRBD2. The CDR3 runs 17 residues. CDR1 is DFQATT, CDR2 SNEGSKA, per germline (reference sequence). Trimming at V came to 4 bases and at J to 8 bases, leaving 17 bases not matched to a gene. The CDR3, as DNA: TGCAGTGCTACACCCCTTATAGCGGGGGGCCGAACGGATGAGCAGTTCTTC. It codes for CSATPLIAGGRTDEQFF.

The table lists this clonotype with a few counts. V gene TRBV6-1 combines with J gene TRBJ2-7; the D gene is possibly TRBD2 (6 bases). V lost 6 bases and J lost 3, with 15 bases in between. CDR1 and CDR2 from the germline V gene are MNHNS and SASEGT. CDR3 size: 14 residues. This CDR3 is CASSLSGTNYEQYF. CDR3 nucleotides: TGTGCCAGCAGCCTTAGCGGTACGAACTACGAGCAGTACTTC.

This clonotype was observed many times. The CDR3 protein is CASNPGHTSYEQYF. The CDR3 DNA reads as TGTGCCAGCAATCCAGGACACACATCCTACGAGCAGTACTTC. The rearrangement joins TRBV28 to TRBJ2-7, with D tentatively TRBD1 (5 bases). Germline loops: CDR1 MDHEN, CDR2 SYDVKM. This CDR3 contains 14 residues. V was shortened by 7 bases and J by 1 base, with 14 bases between the two germline ends.

Only a few counts were recorded for this clonotype. The rearrangement uses TRBV3-1 and TRBJ1-1, with no clear D. Germline V gene lookup returns CDR1 LGHDT and CDR2 YNNKEL (reference sequence). The CDR3 loop spans 13 amino acids. V lost 4 bases to trimming and J lost 7 bases, with 13 bases between them. The CDR3 DNA reads TGTGCCAGCAGCCTGGCCGGGATTGATGAAGCTTTCTTT. The encoded protein is CASSLAGIDEAFF.

There are many counts of this clonotype. CDR3 bases: TGCGCCAGCAGAAGGTGGCTAGCGGGGATAATGCAAGAGACCCAGTACTTC. Protein: CASRRWLAGIMQETQYF. The V and J genes are TRBV4-1 and TRBJ2-5; the match to TRBD2 covers 9 bases. Germline lookup yields CDR1 MGHRA and CDR2 YSYEKL. The CDR3 is made up of 17 amino acids. V was pared by 6 bases and J by 2 bases, with 13 bases of the junction left unmatched.

This clonotype was recorded a few times. The chain links TRBV5-1 to TRBJ2-3; TRBD1 is a possible D gene (5 bases). Trimming pared 0 bases from V and 6 bases from J, leaving 11 bases between. This CDR3 contains 14 residues. Germline V lookup: CDR1 SGHRS, CDR2 YFSETQ. CDR3 region: CASSLADRGDTQYF. CDR3 bases: TGCGCCAGCAGCTTGGCCGATAGGGGCGATACGCAGTATTTT.

There are a few counts of this clonotype. The rearrangement joins TRBV10-3 to TRBJ2-6, with D tentatively TRBD1 or TRBD2 (5 bases each). CDR1 is ENHRY and CDR2 is SYGVKD in the germline V gene. The V gene lost 4 bases and the J gene lost 2 bases, with 6 bases spanning the gap. The CDR3 covers 14 residues. CDR3 DNA sequence: TGTGCCATCAGTGGGGGACCTGGGGCCAACGTCCTGACTTTC. Translated: CAISGGPGANVLTF.

In this sample, this clonotype turned up a few times. The chain employs TRBV20-1 and TRBJ2-1, with 11 bases lining up with TRBD2. Germline V gene sequence: CDR1 DFQATT, CDR2 SNEGSKA (reference sequence). The CDR3 totals 14 residues. Trimming removed 6 bases from V and 3 bases from J; junction bases left unmatched: 4. Here the CDR3 DNA reads TGCAGTGCATCGGGACTAGCGGACTACAATGAGCAGTTCTTC. Protein sequence: CSASGLADYNEQFF.

This clonotype was detected only a few times. This chain's CDR3 is CSARLRGAQYF. CDR3 sequence (DNA): TGCAGTGCTAGACTTCGGGGTGCGCAGTACTTC. The V and J genes are TRBV20-1 and TRBJ2-7; weak D call: TRBD2 (5 bases). From germline, CDR1 is DFQATT and CDR2 SNEGSKA (reference sequence). This CDR3 is built from 11 residues. Trimming took off 2 bases at V and 9 bases at J, with 11 bases between the two ends.

The V call is TRBV7-2, the J call TRBJ1-2; unclear D gene. Germline V lookup: CDR1 SGHTA, CDR2 FQGNSA. The V end was cut by 6 bases, the J end by 8 bases, with 16 bases between. There are 13 residues in the CDR3. CDR3 protein: CASSSIRGPGYTF. In DNA, the CDR3 is TGTGCCAGCAGTTCTATAAGAGGGCCCGGCTACACCTTC. Filled out from reference TRBV7-2 and TRBJ1-2, the complete variable domain reads GAGVSQSPSNKVTEKGKDVELRCDPISGHTALYWYRQSLGQGLEFLIYFQGNSAPDKSGLPSDRFSAERTGGSVSTLTIQRTQQEDSAVYLCASSSIRGPGYTFGSGTRLTVV.

There are many counts of this clonotype. This rearrangement joins TRBV7-9 to TRBJ1-5, with TRBD1 matching 8 bases. The CDR3 totals 12 residues. Germline lookup yields CDR1 SEHNR and CDR2 FQNEAQ (reference sequence). V lost 7 bases and J lost 7; bases outside the gene matches: 3. In DNA form, the CDR3 reads TGTGCCAGCAACAGACAGGGGCAGCCCCAGCATTTT. Residues: CASNRQGQPQHF.